This note documents a single TCR beta chain sequence. The antigen is undetermined. The data originate from a study of CD8+CD57+ T cells in acquired aplastic anemia. This CDR3 contains 14 residues. Germline V gene sequence: CDR1 DFQATT, CDR2 SNEGSKA (reference sequence). The V end lost 0 bases, the J end lost 0 bases, and 3 bases lay between the germline ends. Study conclusions and caveats: Significant differences in CD8+ Simpson's diversity were not observed between patients and controls. Patients and controls shared just under 30 CD8+ CDR3 sequences, highly expressed in patients.

The use of genomic DNA as template underpinned the TCR beta VDJ and CDR3 profiling. TCRdb reprocessed the reads with MiXCR, giving one entry per CDR3 protein. Of 150,000 to 200,000 distinct CDR3 sequences listed, around three fifths are singletons. The receptor comes from a human donor with severe aplastic anemia or a healthy control (not recorded which). The V call is TRBV20-1, the J call TRBJ2-6; D ambiguous. Sequences were obtained from sorted CD4+, CD8+, or CD8+CD57+ T cells (not recorded which) from PBMCs. The CDR3 DNA reads as TGCAGTGCTAGAGAGGACTCTGGGGCCAACGTCCTGACTTTC. Protein: CSAREDSGANVLTF.